This is a list of T cell receptor beta chains from one sample in a study of Graves' ophthalmopathy and Graves' hyperthyroidism. TCRdb redid the calling of the multiplex PCR reads with MiXCR, one entry per CDR3 protein. Seen here are some 160,000 distinct CDR3 sequences, 35% to 50% observed once, and the top ten hold over 7%. The sample consisted of peripheral blood. The receptor set was obtained from a man under 40 with Graves' ophthalmopathy. Both conserved end residues are part of each CDR3. D genes are given only for firm matches. Expanded clones are given a class, and other clones once, few, many or no size at all.

CDR3: CASSTQANTEAFF; D: .; J: TRBJ1-1; V: TRBV12-3/TRBV12-4; size: .
CDR3: CATAAQGSRPYEQYF; D: .; J: TRBJ2-7; V: TRBV6-5; size: many
CDR3: CASRDRALTGNTIYF; D: TRBD1; J: TRBJ1-3; V: TRBV12-3/TRBV12-4; size: .
CDR3: CASSLALSGTGWYEQYF; D: TRBD1; J: TRBJ2-7; V: TRBV7-2; size: many
CDR3: CASSFGRSGNSPLHF; D: .; J: TRBJ1-6; V: TRBV28; size: many
CDR3: CASIGQGEQPQHF; D: TRBD1; J: TRBJ1-5; V: TRBV12-3/TRBV12-4; size: .
CDR3: CASTGGDGYTF; D: .; J: TRBJ1-2; V: TRBV28; size: many
CDR3: CASVGWTEAFF; D: .; J: TRBJ1-1; V: TRBV28; size: many
CDR3: CASSLGGGTEAFF; D: .; J: TRBJ1-1; V: TRBV12-3/TRBV12-4; size: medium-sized
CDR3: CASSRQDRNTEAFF; D: .; J: TRBJ1-1; V: TRBV18; size: many
CDR3: CASSTNLRATSGRVEQYF; D: TRBD2; J: TRBJ2-7; V: TRBV6-2/TRBV6-3; size: once
CDR3: CAWSRTYNSPLHF; D: .; J: TRBJ1-6; V: TRBV30; size: .
CDR3: CASSQVMGLGTEAFF; D: .; J: TRBJ1-1; V: TRBV4-1; size: many
CDR3: CASSTDRGHLTEAFF; D: TRBD1; J: TRBJ1-1; V: TRBV19; size: .
CDR3: CASLPTGGNTIYF; D: .; J: TRBJ1-3; V: TRBV6-5; size: many
CDR3: CASSFPLSTGTGMENIQYF; D: TRBD1; J: TRBJ2-4; V: TRBV28; size: .
CDR3: CASSYLGNTEAFF; D: .; J: TRBJ1-1; V: TRBV6-5; size: many
CDR3: CSARRGENGYTF; D: .; J: TRBJ1-2; V: TRBV20-1; size: .
CDR3: CASSFSRGRIQETQYF; D: .; J: TRBJ2-5; V: TRBV7-2; size: few
CDR3: CASSYSPQGSGGYTF; D: .; J: TRBJ1-2; V: TRBV6-5; size: once
CDR3: CASSLGQTSGNTIYF; D: TRBD1; J: TRBJ1-3; V: TRBV6-5; size: .
CDR3: CASSYGRQNTEAFF; D: .; J: TRBJ1-1; V: TRBV6-5; size: many
CDR3: CASSLAQGASGANVLTF; D: .; J: TRBJ2-6; V: TRBV12-3/TRBV12-4; size: .
CDR3: CASSYSLSGTTQYF; D: .; J: TRBJ2-5; V: TRBV6-5; size: .
CDR3: CASSSSGTGTYYEQYF; D: TRBD1; J: TRBJ2-7; V: TRBV11-1; size: .
CDR3: CASSPPWWGSYSGANVLTF; D: .; J: TRBJ2-6; V: TRBV25-1; size: .
CDR3: CASSARGELETQYF; D: .; J: TRBJ2-5; V: TRBV7-2; size: .
CDR3: CASSIKDRGNNQPQHF; D: TRBD1; J: TRBJ1-5; V: TRBV19; size: many
CDR3: CASSFKSGGGQPQHF; D: TRBD1; J: TRBJ1-5; V: TRBV6-5; size: .
CDR3: CASSLVGAGTGVYGYTF; D: TRBD1; J: TRBJ1-2; V: TRBV7-8; size: .
CDR3: CASSSVQGSNQPQHF; D: .; J: TRBJ1-5; V: TRBV28; size: many
CDR3: CSVEDPGLAGGLAYEQYF; D: TRBD2; J: TRBJ2-7; V: TRBV29-1; size: many
CDR3: CASSLLRLNTEAFF; D: .; J: TRBJ1-1; V: TRBV5-1; size: many
CDR3: CASSTTGATYEQYF; D: TRBD1; J: TRBJ2-7; V: TRBV6-1; size: .
CDR3: CASSVMYEQYF; D: .; J: TRBJ2-7; V: TRBV25-1; size: many
CDR3: CSGDRTHTLNTEAFF; D: .; J: TRBJ1-1; V: TRBV20-1; size: many
CDR3: CASSPTGLTYEQYF; D: TRBD2; J: TRBJ2-7; V: TRBV11-2; size: .
CDR3: CASKGQGTAKNIQYF; D: TRBD1; J: TRBJ2-4; V: TRBV6-2/TRBV6-3; size: many
CDR3: CASSLTGGGKTQYF; D: TRBD2; J: TRBJ2-5; V: TRBV28; size: many
CDR3: CASSPRDRLYGYTF; D: TRBD1; J: TRBJ1-2; V: TRBV12-3/TRBV12-4; size: .
CDR3: CATLVDTGELFF; D: .; J: TRBJ2-2; V: TRBV6-2/TRBV6-3; size: many
CDR3: CASSYSRGDETQYF; D: .; J: TRBJ2-5; V: TRBV6-5; size: many
CDR3: CSVEAAGGSYEQYF; D: .; J: TRBJ2-7; V: TRBV29-1; size: many
CDR3: CASSLGTFSYEQYF; D: .; J: TRBJ2-7; V: TRBV28; size: many
CDR3: CSVEGQGEETQYF; D: TRBD1; J: TRBJ2-5; V: TRBV20-1; size: .
CDR3: CASRGLAGLNEQYF; D: TRBD2; J: TRBJ2-7; V: TRBV5-1; size: many
CDR3: CASSPHRDRVYEQYF; D: TRBD1; J: TRBJ2-7; V: TRBV11-2; size: .
CDR3: CASRTMGGGGELFF; D: .; J: TRBJ2-2; V: TRBV6-1; size: .
CDR3: CASSKTMNTEAFF; D: .; J: TRBJ1-1; V: TRBV6-4; size: many
CDR3: CASSPGAINQPQHF; D: .; J: TRBJ1-5; V: TRBV12-3/TRBV12-4; size: .
CDR3: CASSSHRGYEQYF; D: TRBD1; J: TRBJ2-7; V: TRBV28; size: .
CDR3: CASSSREETQYF; D: .; J: TRBJ2-5; V: TRBV9; size: .
CDR3: CASSRLAGQETQYF; D: TRBD2; J: TRBJ2-5; V: TRBV28; size: .
CDR3: CASSLTRGTEAFF; D: TRBD1; J: TRBJ1-1; V: TRBV7-3; size: many
CDR3: CASSTKRGHQQETQYF; D: .; J: TRBJ2-5; V: TRBV28; size: many